This T cell receptor (beta chain) originates from a study of blood T cells in healthy people across ages. At the level of the study: In model experiments, template switching was able to capture about one barcoded beta molecule for every two T cells that were present. Study-wide results and caveats: PBMCs went unsorted, and a conclusive naive versus antigen-experienced comparison was therefore prevented.

Total RNA, at least 5.5 micrograms per sample, was extracted from PBMCs. Trimming took 11 bases from V and 6 from J, leaving 20 bases between them. Looked up from germline, CDR1 is SGHTA and CDR2 is FQGNSA. The CDR3 has 14 amino acids. Next came a second PCR, run for about 6 to 11 cycles, which used a sample-barcoded 5' primer along with a J-beta primer mix. A template-switch adaptor that had 12 random nucleotides put a tag on each cDNA molecule. TCRdb passed the 5' RACE reads through MiXCR, listing each CDR3 protein once. The data hold approximately 800,000 distinct CDR3 sequences, with 35% to 60% observed a single time. Notes on this clonotype: The target antigen is unknown. A read error is possible here, since a much larger clone lies one base away.

The receptor was derived from an elderly man in good health. The rearrangement links TRBV7-2 to TRBJ2-1, with D perhaps assigned TRBD1 or TRBD2 (5 bases each). The sample was blood. The CDR3 DNA sequence: TGTGCCCGCCACCTGGGGGAACCCCTCAATGAGCAGTTCTTC. Translated: CARHLGEPLNEQFF.